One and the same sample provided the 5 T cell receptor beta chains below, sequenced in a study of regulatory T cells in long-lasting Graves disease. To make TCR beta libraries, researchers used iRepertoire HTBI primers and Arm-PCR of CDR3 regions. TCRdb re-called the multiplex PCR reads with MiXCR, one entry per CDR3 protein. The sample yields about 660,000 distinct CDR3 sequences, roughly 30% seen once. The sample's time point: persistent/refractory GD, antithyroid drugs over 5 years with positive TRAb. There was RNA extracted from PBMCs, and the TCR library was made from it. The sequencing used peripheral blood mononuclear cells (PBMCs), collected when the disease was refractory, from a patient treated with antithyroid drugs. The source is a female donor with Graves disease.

For the CDR3, the DNA is TGTGCCAGCAGTGAATCGGCGGGAGAGACCCAGTACTTC. It is translated as CASSESAGETQYF. V gene TRBV25-1 combines with J gene TRBJ2-5; a possible D gene is TRBD2 (5 bases). From germline, CDR1 is MGHDK and CDR2 SYGVNS. This CDR3 comprises 13 residues. Trimming removed 1 base from V and 4 bases from J, with 7 bases in between.

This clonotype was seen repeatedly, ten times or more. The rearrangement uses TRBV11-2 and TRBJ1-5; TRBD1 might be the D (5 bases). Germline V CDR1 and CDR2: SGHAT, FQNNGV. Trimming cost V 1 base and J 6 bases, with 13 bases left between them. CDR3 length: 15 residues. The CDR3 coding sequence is TGTGCCAGCAGCTTAGGGTTAGGGGTGGGTCAGCCCCAGCATTTT. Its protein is CASSLGLGVGQPQHF.

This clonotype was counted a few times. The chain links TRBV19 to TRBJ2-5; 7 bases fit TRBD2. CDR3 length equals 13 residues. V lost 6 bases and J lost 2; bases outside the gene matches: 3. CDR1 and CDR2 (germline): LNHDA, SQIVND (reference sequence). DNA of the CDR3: TGTGCCAGTAGCGCTAGCGGACAAGAGACCCAGTACTTC. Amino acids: CASSASGQETQYF. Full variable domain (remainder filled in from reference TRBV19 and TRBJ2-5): DGGITQSPKYLFRKEGQNVTLSCEQNLNHDAMYWYRQDPGQGLRLIYYSQIVNDFQKGDIAEGYSVSREKKESFPLTVTSAQKNPTAFYLCASSASGQETQYFGPGTRLLVL.

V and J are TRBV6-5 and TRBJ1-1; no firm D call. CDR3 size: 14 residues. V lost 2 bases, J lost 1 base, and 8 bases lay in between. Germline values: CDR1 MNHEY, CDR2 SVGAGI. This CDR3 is CASSYQHGNTEAFF. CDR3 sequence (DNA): TGTGCCAGCAGTTACCAACACGGGAACACTGAAGCTTTCTTT.

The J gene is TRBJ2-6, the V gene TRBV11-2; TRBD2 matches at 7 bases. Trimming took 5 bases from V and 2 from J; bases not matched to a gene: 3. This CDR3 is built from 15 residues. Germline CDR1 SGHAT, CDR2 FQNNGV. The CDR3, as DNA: TGTGCCAGCAGCCAGGCGGGGGCTGGGGCCAACGTCCTGACTTTC. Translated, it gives CASSQAGAGANVLTF.